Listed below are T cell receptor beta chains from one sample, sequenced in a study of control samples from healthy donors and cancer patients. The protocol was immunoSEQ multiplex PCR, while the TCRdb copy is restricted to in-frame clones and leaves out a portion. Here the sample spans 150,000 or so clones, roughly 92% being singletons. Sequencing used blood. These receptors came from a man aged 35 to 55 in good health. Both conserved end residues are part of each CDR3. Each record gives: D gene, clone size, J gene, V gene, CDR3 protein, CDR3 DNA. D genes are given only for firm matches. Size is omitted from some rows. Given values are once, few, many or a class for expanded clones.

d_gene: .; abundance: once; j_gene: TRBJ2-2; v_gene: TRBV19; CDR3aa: CASSTPGQNTGELFF; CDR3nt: TGTGCCAGTAGTACGCCGGGACAGAACACCGGGGAGCTGTTTTTT
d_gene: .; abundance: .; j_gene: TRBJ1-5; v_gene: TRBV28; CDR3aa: CASSSPRGIRQPQHF; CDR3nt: TGTGCCAGCAGTTCGCCCAGAGGTATCAGGCAGCCCCAGCATTTT
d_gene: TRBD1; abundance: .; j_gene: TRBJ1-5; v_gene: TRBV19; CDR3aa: CASSSRDRGSYQPQHF; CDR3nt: TGTGCCAGTAGTTCAAGGGACAGGGGTTCTTATCAGCCCCAGCATTTT
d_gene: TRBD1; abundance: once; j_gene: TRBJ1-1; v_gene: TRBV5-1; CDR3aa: CASSLEGQGTGDTEAFF; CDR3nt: TGCGCCAGCAGCTTGGAGGGACAGGGGACGGGTGACACTGAAGCTTTCTTT
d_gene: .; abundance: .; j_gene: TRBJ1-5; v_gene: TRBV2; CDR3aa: CASSRDNNQPQHF; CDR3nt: TGTGCCAGCAGCCGGGACAACAATCAGCCCCAGCATTTT
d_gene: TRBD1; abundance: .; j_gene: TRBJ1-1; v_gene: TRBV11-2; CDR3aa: CASSPHRGRSVRAFF; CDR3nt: TGTGCCAGCAGCCCCCACAGGGGCAGGTCGGTTCGGGCTTTCTTT
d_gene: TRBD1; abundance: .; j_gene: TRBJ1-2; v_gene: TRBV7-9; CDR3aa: CASRPSDREEGYTF; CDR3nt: TGTGCCAGCAGGCCGTCCGACAGGGAGGAAGGCTACACCTTC
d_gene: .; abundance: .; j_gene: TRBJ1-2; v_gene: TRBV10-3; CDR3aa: CASQGTGYGYTF; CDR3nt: TGTGCCTCACAGGGTACGGGGTATGGCTACACCTTC
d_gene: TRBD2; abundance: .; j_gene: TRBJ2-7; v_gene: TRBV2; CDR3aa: CASRVISGRSPGEQYF; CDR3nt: TGTGCCAGCAGGGTTATTAGCGGGAGGTCCCCTGGCGAGCAGTACTTC
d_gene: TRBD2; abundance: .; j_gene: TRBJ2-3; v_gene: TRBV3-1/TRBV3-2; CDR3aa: CASSQTSGGPPSTDTQYF; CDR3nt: TGTGCCAGCAGCCAAACTAGCGGGGGGCCTCCTAGCACAGATACGCAGTATTTT
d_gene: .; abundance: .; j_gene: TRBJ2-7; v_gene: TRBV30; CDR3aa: CAWSVDWATYEQYF; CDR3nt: TGTGCCTGGAGTGTAGATTGGGCCACCTACGAGCAGTACTTC
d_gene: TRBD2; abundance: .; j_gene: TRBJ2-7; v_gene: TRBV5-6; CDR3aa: CASSLDGREWPYEQYF; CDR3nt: TGTGCCAGCAGCTTGGACGGGAGGGAATGGCCCTACGAGCAGTACTTC
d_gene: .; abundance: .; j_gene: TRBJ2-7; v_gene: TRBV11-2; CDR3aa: CASSLSEGGSFEQYF; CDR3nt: TGTGCCAGCAGCTTAAGTGAAGGAGGGTCCTTCGAGCAGTACTTC
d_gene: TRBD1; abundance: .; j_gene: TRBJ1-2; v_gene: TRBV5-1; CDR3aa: CASSPLTGRVGYGYTF; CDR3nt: TGCGCCAGCAGCCCCCTGACAGGGAGGGTTGGCTATGGCTACACCTTC
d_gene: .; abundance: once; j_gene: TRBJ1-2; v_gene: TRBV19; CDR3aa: CASSFAGRENYGYTF; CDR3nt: TGTGCCAGTAGCTTTGCGGGGAGGGAGAACTATGGCTACACCTTC
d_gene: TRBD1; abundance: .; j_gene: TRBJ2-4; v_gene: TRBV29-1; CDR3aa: CSVPGTGVNIQYF; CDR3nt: TGCAGCGTTCCCGGGACAGGGGTGAACATTCAGTACTTC
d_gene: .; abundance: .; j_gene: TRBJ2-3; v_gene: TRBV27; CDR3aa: CASREGSTDTQYF; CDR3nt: TGTGCCAGCAGGGAGGGGAGCACAGATACGCAGTATTTT
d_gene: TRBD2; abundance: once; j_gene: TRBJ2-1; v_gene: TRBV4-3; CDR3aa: CASSPGTSGRNEQFF; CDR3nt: TGCGCCAGCAGCCCTGGGACTAGCGGGCGGAATGAGCAGTTCTTC
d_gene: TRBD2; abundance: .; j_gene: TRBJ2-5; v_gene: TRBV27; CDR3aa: CASSSGRGETQYF; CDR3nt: TGTGCCAGCAGTTCAGGGAGGGGAGAGACCCAGTACTTC
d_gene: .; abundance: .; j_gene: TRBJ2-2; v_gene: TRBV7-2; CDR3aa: CASSWYGRGAPGELFF; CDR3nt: TGTGCCAGCAGCTGGTACGGGCGGGGTGCCCCCGGGGAGCTGTTTTTT
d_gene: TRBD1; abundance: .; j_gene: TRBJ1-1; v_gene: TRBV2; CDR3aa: CASTFRDRGRDTEAFF; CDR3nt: TGTGCCAGTACCTTCCGGGACAGGGGGAGGGACACTGAAGCTTTCTTT
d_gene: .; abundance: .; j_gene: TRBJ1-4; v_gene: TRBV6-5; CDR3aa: CASGRDNQNEKLFF; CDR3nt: TGTGCCAGCGGTAGGGACAACCAGAATGAAAAACTGTTTTTT
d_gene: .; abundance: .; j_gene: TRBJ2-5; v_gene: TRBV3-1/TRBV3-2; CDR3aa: CASSPRSWGTQYF; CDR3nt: TGTGCCAGCAGCCCCCGATCCTGGGGTACCCAGTACTTC
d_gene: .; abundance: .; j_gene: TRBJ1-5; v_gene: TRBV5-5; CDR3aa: CASSLAGTTSNQPQHF; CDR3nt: TGTGCCAGCAGCTTGGCAGGTACGACTAGCAATCAGCCCCAGCATTTT
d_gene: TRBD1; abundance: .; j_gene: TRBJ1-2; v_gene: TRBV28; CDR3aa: CASRRTGERYRGYTF; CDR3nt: TGTGCCAGCAGGCGTACAGGGGAACGATACCGTGGCTACACCTTC
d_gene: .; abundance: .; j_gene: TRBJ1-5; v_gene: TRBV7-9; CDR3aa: CASSRQGENQPQHF; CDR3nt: TGTGCCAGCAGCCGTCAGGGTGAAAATCAGCCCCAGCATTTT
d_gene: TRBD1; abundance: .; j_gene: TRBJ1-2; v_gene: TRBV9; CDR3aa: CASSSHPGDRGFHGYTF; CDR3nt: TGTGCCAGCAGCTCCCACCCTGGGGACAGGGGCTTTCATGGCTACACCTTC
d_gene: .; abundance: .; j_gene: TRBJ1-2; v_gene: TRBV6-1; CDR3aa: CASSEAHPRDYGYTF; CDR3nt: TGTGCCAGCAGTGAGGCACATCCCAGGGACTATGGCTACACCTTC
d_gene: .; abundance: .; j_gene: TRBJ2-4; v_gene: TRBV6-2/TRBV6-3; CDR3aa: CASSGLLAKNIQYF; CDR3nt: TGTGCCAGCAGCGGCCTCCTAGCCAAAAACATTCAGTACTTC
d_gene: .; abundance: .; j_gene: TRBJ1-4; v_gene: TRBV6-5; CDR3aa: CASSYSLNRGNEKLFF; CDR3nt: TGTGCCAGCAGTTACTCACTAAATCGGGGTAATGAAAAACTGTTTTTT
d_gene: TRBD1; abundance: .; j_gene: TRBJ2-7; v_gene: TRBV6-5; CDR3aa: CASSSPGQGFHEQYF; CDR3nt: TGTGCCAGCAGCTCTCCGGGACAGGGGTTCCACGAGCAGTACTTC
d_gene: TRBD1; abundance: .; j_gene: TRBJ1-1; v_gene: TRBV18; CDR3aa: CASSPADRGAEAFF; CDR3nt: TGTGCCAGCTCACCGGCGGACAGGGGAGCTGAAGCTTTCTTT
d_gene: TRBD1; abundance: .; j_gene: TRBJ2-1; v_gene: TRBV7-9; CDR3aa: CASSLEATGGYNEQFF; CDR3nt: TGTGCCAGCAGCTTAGAGGCTACAGGGGGCTACAATGAGCAGTTCTTC
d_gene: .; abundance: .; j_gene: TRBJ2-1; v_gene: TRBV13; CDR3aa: CASSSPPDREDEQFF; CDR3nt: TGTGCCAGCAGCTCACCACCAGACAGGGAGGATGAGCAGTTCTTC
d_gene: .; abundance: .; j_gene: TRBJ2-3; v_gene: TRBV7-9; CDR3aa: CASSLSKPDTQYF; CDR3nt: TGTGCCAGCAGCTTAAGTAAACCAGATACGCAGTATTTT
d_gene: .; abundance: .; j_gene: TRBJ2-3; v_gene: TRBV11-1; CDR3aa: CASSLAPGDTQYF; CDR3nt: TGTGCCAGCAGCTTAGCCCCCGGAGATACGCAGTATTTT
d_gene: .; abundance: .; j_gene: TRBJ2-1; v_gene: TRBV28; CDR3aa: CASSLPLGAEVSYNEQFF; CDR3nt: TGTGCCAGCAGTTTACCCTTAGGGGCGGAGGTCTCCTACAATGAGCAGTTCTTC
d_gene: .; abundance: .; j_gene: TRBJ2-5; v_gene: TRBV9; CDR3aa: CASSVGQETQYF; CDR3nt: TGTGCCAGCAGCGTAGGTCAAGAGACCCAGTACTTC
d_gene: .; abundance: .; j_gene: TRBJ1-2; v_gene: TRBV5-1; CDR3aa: CASSFSVANYGYTF; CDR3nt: TGCGCCAGCAGCTTTTCCGTGGCGAACTATGGCTACACCTTC
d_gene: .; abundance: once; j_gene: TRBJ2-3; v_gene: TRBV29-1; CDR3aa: CSGLWAGSTDTQYF; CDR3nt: TGCAGCGGGTTGTGGGCGGGGAGCACAGATACGCAGTATTTT
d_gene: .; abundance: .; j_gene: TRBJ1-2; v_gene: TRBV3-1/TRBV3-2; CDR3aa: CASSQDYSDASNYGYTF; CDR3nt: TGTGCCAGCAGCCAAGATTACAGCGACGCTTCTAACTATGGCTACACCTTC
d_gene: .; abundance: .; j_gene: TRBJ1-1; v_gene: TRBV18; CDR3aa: CASSPPGSRNAEAFF; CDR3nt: TGTGCCAGCTCACCACCGGGAAGCCGAAACGCTGAAGCTTTCTTT
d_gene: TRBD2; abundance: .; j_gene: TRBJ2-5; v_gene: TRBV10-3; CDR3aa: CAISVGLAGGTTQYF; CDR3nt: TGTGCCATCAGTGTGGGGCTAGCGGGAGGAACGACCCAGTACTTC
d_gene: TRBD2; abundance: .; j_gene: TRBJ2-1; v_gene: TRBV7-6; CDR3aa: CASSPERTSGIIYNEQFF; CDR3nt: TGTGCCAGCAGCCCAGAACGGACTAGCGGGATAATCTACAATGAGCAGTTCTTC
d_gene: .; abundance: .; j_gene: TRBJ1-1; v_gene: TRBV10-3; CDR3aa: CAIAGVRGAFF; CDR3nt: TGTGCCATTGCAGGGGTTCGAGGAGCTTTCTTT
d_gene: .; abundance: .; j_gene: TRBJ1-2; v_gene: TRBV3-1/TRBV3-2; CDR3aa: CASSQVAVDGYTF; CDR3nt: TGTGCCAGCAGCCAAGTCGCCGTTGATGGCTACACCTTC
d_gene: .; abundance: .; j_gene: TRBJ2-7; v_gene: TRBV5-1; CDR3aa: CASSLAGFLTGGEQYF; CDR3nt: TGCGCCAGCAGCTTGGCCGGTTTTCTCACTGGCGGCGAGCAGTACTTC